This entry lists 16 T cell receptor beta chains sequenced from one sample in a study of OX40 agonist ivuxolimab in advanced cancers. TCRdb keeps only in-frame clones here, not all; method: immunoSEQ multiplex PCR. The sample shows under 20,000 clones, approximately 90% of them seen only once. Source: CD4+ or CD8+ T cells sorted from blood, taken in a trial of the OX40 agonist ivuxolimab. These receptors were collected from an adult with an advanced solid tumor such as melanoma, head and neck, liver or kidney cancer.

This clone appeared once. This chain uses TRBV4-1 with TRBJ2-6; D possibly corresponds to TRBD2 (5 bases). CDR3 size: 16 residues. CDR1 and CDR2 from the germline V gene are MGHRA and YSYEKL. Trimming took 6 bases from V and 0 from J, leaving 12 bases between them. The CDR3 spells CASSRTGLSGANVLTF. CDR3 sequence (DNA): TGCGCCAGCAGTCGAACTGGACTCTCTGGGGCCAACGTCCTGACTTTC.

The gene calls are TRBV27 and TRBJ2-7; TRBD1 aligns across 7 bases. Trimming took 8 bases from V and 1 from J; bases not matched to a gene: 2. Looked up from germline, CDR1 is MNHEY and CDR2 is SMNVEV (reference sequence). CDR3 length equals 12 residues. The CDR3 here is CASRTGSYEQYF. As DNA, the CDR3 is TGTGCCAGCCGGACAGGATCCTACGAGCAGTACTTC.

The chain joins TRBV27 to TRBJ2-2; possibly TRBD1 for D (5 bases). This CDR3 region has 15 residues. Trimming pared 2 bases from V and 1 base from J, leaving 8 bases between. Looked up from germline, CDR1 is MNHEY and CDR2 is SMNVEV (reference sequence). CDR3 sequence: CASSLRGQNTGELFF. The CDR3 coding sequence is TGTGCCAGCAGTTTACGAGGACAGAACACCGGGGAGCTGTTTTTT.

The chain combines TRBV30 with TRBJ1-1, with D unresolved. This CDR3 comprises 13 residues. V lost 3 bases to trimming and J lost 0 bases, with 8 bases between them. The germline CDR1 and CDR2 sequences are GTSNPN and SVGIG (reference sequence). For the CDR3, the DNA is TGTGCCTGGAGCGCCGCGGTGAACACTGAAGCTTTCTTT. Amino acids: CAWSAAVNTEAFF.

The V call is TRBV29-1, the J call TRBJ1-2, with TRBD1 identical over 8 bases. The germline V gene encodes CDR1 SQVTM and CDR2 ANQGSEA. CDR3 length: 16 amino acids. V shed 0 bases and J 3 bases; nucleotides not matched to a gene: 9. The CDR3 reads CSVEELGQGEDYGYTF. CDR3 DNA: TGCAGCGTTGAAGAGTTAGGACAGGGTGAAGACTATGGCTACACCTTC.

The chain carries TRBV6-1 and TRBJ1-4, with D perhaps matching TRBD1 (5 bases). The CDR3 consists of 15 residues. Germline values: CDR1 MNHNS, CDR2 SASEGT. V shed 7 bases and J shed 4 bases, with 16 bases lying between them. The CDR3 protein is CASTTWGLSNEKLFF. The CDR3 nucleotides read TGTGCCAGCACCACGTGGGGCCTAAGTAATGAAAAACTGTTTTTT.

The chain's CDR3 is CASSSGNQPQHF. The CDR3, as DNA: TGTGCCAGCTCCTCAGGAAATCAGCCCCAGCATTTT. The genes are TRBV27 and TRBJ1-5; unclear D gene. This CDR3 is built from 12 residues. The V gene lost 8 bases and the J gene lost 4 bases, with 9 bases spanning the gap. Germline CDR1 reads MNHEY; CDR2 reads SMNVEV (reference sequence).

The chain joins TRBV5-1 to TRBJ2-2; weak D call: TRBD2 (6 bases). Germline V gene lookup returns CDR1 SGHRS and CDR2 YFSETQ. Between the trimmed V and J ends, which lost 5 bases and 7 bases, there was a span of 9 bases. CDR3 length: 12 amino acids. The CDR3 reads CASREGIGELFF. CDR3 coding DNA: TGCGCCAGCAGGGAGGGGATCGGGGAGCTGTTTTTT.

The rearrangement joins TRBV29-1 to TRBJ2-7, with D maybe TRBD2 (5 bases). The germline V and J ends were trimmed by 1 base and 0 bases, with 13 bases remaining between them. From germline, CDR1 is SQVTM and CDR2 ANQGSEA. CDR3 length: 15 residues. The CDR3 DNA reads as TGCAGCGTTGAAGTAGGCCAAGGGAGCTCCTACGAGCAGTACTTC. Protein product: CSVEVGQGSSYEQYF.

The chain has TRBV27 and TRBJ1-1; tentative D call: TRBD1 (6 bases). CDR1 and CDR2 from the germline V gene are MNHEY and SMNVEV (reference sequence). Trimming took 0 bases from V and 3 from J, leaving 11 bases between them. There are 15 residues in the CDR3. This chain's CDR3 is CASSLSGRGDTEAFF. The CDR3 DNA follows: TGTGCCAGCAGTTTATCGGGCAGGGGCGACACTGAAGCTTTCTTT.

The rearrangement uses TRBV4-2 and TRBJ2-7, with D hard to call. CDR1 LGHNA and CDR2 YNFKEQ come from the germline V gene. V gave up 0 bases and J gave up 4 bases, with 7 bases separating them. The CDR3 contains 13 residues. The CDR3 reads CASSQELLYEQYF. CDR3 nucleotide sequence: TGTGCCAGCAGCCAAGAACTCTTATACGAGCAGTACTTC.

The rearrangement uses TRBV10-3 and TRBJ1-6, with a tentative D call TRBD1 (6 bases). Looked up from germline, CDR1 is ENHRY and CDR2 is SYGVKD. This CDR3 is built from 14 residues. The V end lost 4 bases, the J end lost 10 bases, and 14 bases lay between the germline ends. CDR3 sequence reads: CAISVAGVGSPLHF. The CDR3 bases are TGTGCCATCAGTGTGGCAGGGGTGGGCTCACCCCTCCACTTT.

CDR3 sequence: CASSPDTGADTQYF. CDR3 coding DNA: TGCGCCAGCAGCCCCGACACAGGGGCAGATACGCAGTATTTT. This chain links TRBV5-1 with TRBJ2-3; TRBD1 agrees at 7 bases. CDR3 length equals 14 residues. Germline CDR1 is SGHRS and CDR2 is YFSETQ. The V segment lost 4 bases and the J segment 4 bases; nucleotides outside the gene matches: 6.

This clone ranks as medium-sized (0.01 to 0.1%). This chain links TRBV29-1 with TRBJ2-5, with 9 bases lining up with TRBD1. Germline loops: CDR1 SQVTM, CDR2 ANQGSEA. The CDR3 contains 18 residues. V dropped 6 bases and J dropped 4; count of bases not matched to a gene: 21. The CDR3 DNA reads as TGCAGCGTAGAGGGATCCAGAGCCGGACAGGGGAATCGAGAGACCCAGTACTTC. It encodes CSVEGSRAGQGNRETQYF.

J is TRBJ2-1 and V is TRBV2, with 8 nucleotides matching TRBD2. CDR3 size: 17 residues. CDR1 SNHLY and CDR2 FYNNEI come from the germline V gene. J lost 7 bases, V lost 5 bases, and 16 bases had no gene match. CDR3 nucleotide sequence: TGTGCCAGCAGTCCCCTGGAGGTAGCGGGGCTGGGGAATGAGCAGTTCTTC. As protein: CASSPLEVAGLGNEQFF.

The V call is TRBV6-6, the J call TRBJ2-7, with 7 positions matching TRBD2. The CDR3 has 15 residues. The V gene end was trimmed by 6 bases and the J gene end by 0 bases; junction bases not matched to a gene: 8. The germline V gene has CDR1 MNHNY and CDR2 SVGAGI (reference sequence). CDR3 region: CASSFLGGTSYEQYF. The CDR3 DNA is TGTGCCAGCAGCTTCCTGGGGGGGACCTCCTACGAGCAGTACTTC.